Given below is one T cell receptor beta chain in context. Its antigen is still unknown. Base quality data are lacking; no much larger clone is found one base away. Collaborating institutions collected whole blood in K2EDTA tubes following their own protocols. Collaborator samples were shipped for TCRbeta analysis as frozen whole blood, isolated PBMCs, or DNA extracted from either sample type. V is cut by 5 bases and J by 4 bases, and the space between the germline ends is 14 bases. As encoded in the germline V gene, CDR1 is MNHEY while CDR2 is SVGAGI. From cysteine to phenylalanine, the CDR3 is 14 amino acids long. Only the CDR3 portion is preserved as DNA: 42 bases, with reading frame beginning at the first base. TCRbeta CDR3 regions were amplified from genomic DNA using the immunoSEQ Assay, a bias-controlled multiplex PCR. The authors' pipeline ran thus. The number of nucleated cells in each sample was estimated by amplification of reference gene primers within the assay. To quantify the absolute abundance of each unique TCRbeta CDR3 rearrangement, sequence reads were collapsed and filtered. For each sample, productive Simpson clonality was calculated by taking the square root of Simpson's diversity index across productive rearrangements. TCRdb retrieved this table from immuneACCESS and kept in-frame rearrangements only. Not all clones are present; in checked studies, unresolved V genes account for under half, and no reason is known for the remainder. The DNA was the basis for D and trimming; V, J and clone size are from that table. This sample gives roughly 80,000 clones in total; about 88% of them show up just once. Roughly 2.8% of the sample comes from the top ten.

This sample is drawn from a study of blood T cell repertoires in COVID-19 (dated by TCRdb to about 2020). For the study in its entirety: Samples from collaborators originated in the United States, Italy and Spain and spanned both the acute and convalescent phases of COVID-19. The prospective study material was composed of cDNA or gDNA derived from T cells, B-cell-depleted T cells, or PBMCs. Deeply sampled blood TCRbeta repertoires from subjects exposed to, actively infected with, or recovered from COVID-19 were included in the dataset. The repertoires were made available in a free public database intended to serve as a resource for research on the immune response to SARS-CoV-2. The samples were drawn from the first 160 participants of the ongoing ImmuneRACE study and from over 950 subjects provided by 6 global collaborators. Nearly every sample came with metadata listing a de-identified subject ID, COVID-19 status, age in years and sex. Where available, HLA class I and class II types were obtained from metadata supplied by the sample provider rather than from assay-based typing. What the authors observed across the whole study: The quantity of clinical and demographic metadata differed by source and by participant and was supplied without curation.

The receptor comes from a woman older than 75 with acute or convalescent COVID-19. The rearrangement combines TRBV6-5 with TRBJ1-1; the D gene is possibly TRBD1, with 6 bases matching. The sample comprised peripheral blood. CDR3 loop: CASSRDRQSTEAFF. The DNA reads as follows: TGTGCCAGCAGTCGAGACAGGCAGTCCACTGAAGCTTTCTTT.